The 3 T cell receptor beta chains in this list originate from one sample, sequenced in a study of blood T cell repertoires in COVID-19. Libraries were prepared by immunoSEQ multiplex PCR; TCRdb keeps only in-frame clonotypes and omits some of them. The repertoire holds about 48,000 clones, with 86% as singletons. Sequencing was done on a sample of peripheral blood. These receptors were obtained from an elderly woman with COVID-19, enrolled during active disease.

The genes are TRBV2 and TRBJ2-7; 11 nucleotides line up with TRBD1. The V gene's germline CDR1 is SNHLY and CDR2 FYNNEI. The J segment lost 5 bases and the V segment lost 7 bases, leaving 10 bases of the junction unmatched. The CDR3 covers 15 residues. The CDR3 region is CASTFGTGGYHEQYF. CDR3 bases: TGTGCCAGCACTTTCGGGACAGGGGGGTACCACGAGCAGTACTTC.

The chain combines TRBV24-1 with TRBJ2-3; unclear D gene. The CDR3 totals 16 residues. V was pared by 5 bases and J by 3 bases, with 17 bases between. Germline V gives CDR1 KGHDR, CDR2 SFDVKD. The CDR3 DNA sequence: TGTGCCACCAGTGGCCCGGTCGGAGTTCGGACAGATACGCAGTATTTT. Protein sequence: CATSGPVGVRTDTQYF.

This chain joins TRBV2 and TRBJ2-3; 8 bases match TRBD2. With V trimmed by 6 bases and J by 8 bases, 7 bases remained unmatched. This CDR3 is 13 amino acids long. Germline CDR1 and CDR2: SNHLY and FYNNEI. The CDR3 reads CASRGTAGGTQYF. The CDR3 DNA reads TGTGCCAGCAGGGGGACCGCGGGAGGTACGCAGTATTTT.